What follows are 32 T cell receptor beta chains derived from one specimen sequenced in a study of T cell responses to AZD1222 COVID-19 vaccine. Only in-frame clones appear in the TCRdb table, and some are missing; sequencing was by immunoSEQ multiplex PCR. Altogether about 150,000 clones are present, 92% being singletons, with the ten largest covering under 4.5%. This specimen was peripheral blood, taken on day 0 of AZD1222 vaccination. The source of these receptors is an adult in good health.

The chain links TRBV7-2 to TRBJ2-2; 8 bases are a match to TRBD2. The CDR3 covers 17 residues. The germline gives CDR1 SGHTA, CDR2 FQGNSA. Trimming cost V 2 bases and J 5 bases; bases outside gene matches: 10. CDR3 sequence: CASSLSTGGGRTGELFF. The DNA for the CDR3 is TGTGCCAGCAGCTTATCGACAGGCGGGGGGCGTACCGGGGAGCTGTTTTTT.

J is TRBJ2-1 and V is TRBV14; 7 positions agree with TRBD1. Germline CDR1 and CDR2: SGHDN and FVKESK. The V segment lost 3 bases and the J segment 9 bases; nucleotides outside the gene matches: 11. This CDR3 has 15 residues. The CDR3 DNA follows: TGTGCCAGCAGCCAGCACAGGGGTCAGGCGACTGAGCAGTTCTTC. Residues: CASSQHRGQATEQFF.

The V gene is TRBV7-6, the J gene TRBJ2-7, with 9 nucleotides matching TRBD1. Germline assignment: CDR1 SGHVS and CDR2 FNYEAQ. The CDR3 is made up of 14 amino acids. V lost 1 base, J lost 5 bases, and 3 bases stayed unmatched. CDR3 region: CASSLVQGANEQYF. CDR3 nucleotides: TGTGCCAGCAGCTTAGTACAGGGGGCTAACGAGCAGTACTTC.

V is TRBV28 and J is TRBJ2-1; D not certain. The CDR3 extends over 12 amino acids. Trimming removed 8 bases from V and 9 bases from J, with 14 bases in between. Germline V gene lookup returns CDR1 MDHEN and CDR2 SYDVKM. CDR3 protein: CASFSPFSEQFF. The CDR3, as DNA: TGTGCCAGCTTTTCGCCTTTTAGTGAGCAGTTCTTC.

CDR3 loop: CASSLPPGLGVKGEQYF. The CDR3 DNA reads TGTGCCAGCAGTTTACCCCCGGGACTAGGGGTAAAAGGCGAGCAGTACTTC. J is TRBJ2-7 and V is TRBV27; 8 bases fit TRBD2. This CDR3 has 17 amino acids. CDR1 is MNHEY and CDR2 is SMNVEV in the germline V gene (reference sequence). The V segment lost 2 bases and the J segment 6 bases; nucleotides outside the gene matches: 15.

V is TRBV12-3 or TRBV12-4 and J is TRBJ1-2; D might be TRBD1 (6 bases). The germline V and J ends were trimmed by 3 bases and 8 bases, with 10 bases remaining between them. This CDR3 is 12 amino acids long. Here the CDR3 reads CASSLDSRGYTF. Here the CDR3 DNA reads TGTGCCAGCAGTTTGGACAGTCGCGGCTACACCTTC.

The genes are TRBV4-3 and TRBJ1-5; the D is unclear. CDR1 is LGHNA, CDR2 YSLEER, per germline. The V end was cut by 1 base, the J end by 1 base, with 20 bases between. The CDR3 extends over 19 amino acids. The CDR3 loop is CASSQGTVPDVWSNQPQHF. The DNA for the CDR3 is TGCGCCAGCAGCCAAGGGACTGTCCCCGATGTTTGGAGCAATCAGCCCCAGCATTTT.

The V and J genes are TRBV19 and TRBJ2-2; D might be TRBD1 (5 bases). V shed 9 bases and J shed 7 bases, with 12 bases lying between them. Germline V gene lookup returns CDR1 LNHDA and CDR2 SQIVND (reference sequence). CDR3 length equals 12 residues. CDR3 sequence (DNA): TGTGCCAGCAGGGTAGGGGACGGGGAGCTGTTTTTT. This sequence encodes CASRVGDGELFF.

The V call is TRBV9, the J call TRBJ1-2; 10 nucleotides line up with TRBD1. Germline CDR1 is SGDLS and CDR2 is YYNGEE. The trim removed 7 bases at V and 3 bases at J, leaving 6 bases unmatched. CDR3 length equals 14 residues. The CDR3 protein is CASRRQGAHYGYTF. CDR3 coding DNA: TGTGCCAGCCGTAGACAGGGGGCCCACTATGGCTACACCTTC.

This clone was recorded only once. V and J are TRBV5-1 and TRBJ2-3; TRBD1 might be the D (5 bases). The CDR3 covers 17 residues. Between the trimmed V and J ends, which lost 4 bases and 1 base, there was a span of 19 bases. The germline V gene encodes CDR1 SGHRS and CDR2 YFSETQ. The CDR3, as DNA: TGCGCCAGCAGCCCGGACAACTCCCCTGTAGGCACAGATACGCAGTATTTT. Translating it yields CASSPDNSPVGTDTQYF.

The rearrangement uses TRBV28 and TRBJ1-2; D remains ambiguous. V was shortened by 2 bases and J by 5 bases, with 15 bases between the two germline ends. Looked up from germline, CDR1 is MDHEN and CDR2 is SYDVKM. The CDR3 extends over 15 amino acids. The CDR3 sequence: CASSLPGVYNYGYTF. CDR3 nucleotides: TGTGCCAGCAGTTTACCCGGGGTTTATAATTATGGCTACACCTTC.

V usage is TRBV15 and J usage is TRBJ1-5; no clear D. CDR3 length: 12 residues. Germline loops: CDR1 LNHNV, CDR2 YYDKDF (reference sequence). The V gene lost 3 bases and the J gene lost 7 bases, with 7 bases spanning the gap. The CDR3 nucleotides are TGTGCCACCAGCAGTCCGGGACAGCCCCAGCATTTT. Amino acid sequence: CATSSPGQPQHF.

This clone has just one count. This chain links TRBV27 with TRBJ2-2; unclear D gene. The length of the CDR3 is 15 residues. Germline CDR1 reads MNHEY; CDR2 reads SMNVEV (reference sequence). V lost 0 bases and J lost 1, with 6 bases in between. In DNA, the CDR3 is TGTGCCAGCAGTTTATCGTGGGGGAACACCGGGGAGCTGTTTTTT. It codes for CASSLSWGNTGELFF.

The genes are TRBV9 and TRBJ2-5; 10 bases fit TRBD2. The CDR3 has 15 residues. V lost 3 bases, J lost 3 bases, and 5 bases stayed unmatched. Germline V gene data show CDR1 as SGDLS and CDR2 as YYNGEE. This chain's CDR3 is CASSASGGPEETQYF. The CDR3 DNA sequence: TGTGCCAGCAGCGCTAGCGGGGGCCCCGAAGAGACCCAGTACTTC. The entire variable domain, with the rest obtained from reference TRBV9 and TRBJ2-5, is as follows: DSGVTQTPKHLITATGQRVTLRCSPRSGDLSVYWYQQSLDQGLQFLIQYYNGEERAKGNILERFSAQQFPDLHSELNLSSLELGDSALYFCASSASGGPEETQYFGPGTRLLVL.

The rearrangement links TRBV19 to TRBJ1-3, with 9 bases that match TRBD1. Germline CDR1 is LNHDA and CDR2 is SQIVND (reference sequence). V was pared by 3 bases and J by 0 bases, with 3 bases of the junction left unmatched. The CDR3 contains 16 residues. Here the CDR3 DNA reads TGTGCCAGTAGTATCACGGGACAGGGCTCTGGAAACACCATATATTTT. Protein sequence: CASSITGQGSGNTIYF. Filled out from reference TRBV19 and TRBJ1-3, the complete variable domain reads DGGITQSPKYLFRKEGQNVTLSCEQNLNHDAMYWYRQDPGQGLRLIYYSQIVNDFQKGDIAEGYSVSREKKESFPLTVTSAQKNPTAFYLCASSITGQGSGNTIYFGEGSWLTVV.

This clone was observed once. The V call is TRBV11-2, the J call TRBJ2-5; 9 positions agree with TRBD1. The CDR3 is made up of 15 amino acids. Trimming removed 4 bases from V and 1 base from J; junction bases left unmatched: 4. Germline V CDR1 and CDR2: SGHAT, FQNNGV. In DNA form, the CDR3 reads TGTGCCAGCAGCTCTAACAGGGGGCCCCAAGAGACCCAGTACTTC. Protein: CASSSNRGPQETQYF.

The CDR3 region is CASSIEFPRETQYF. CDR3 coding DNA: TGTGCCAGCAGCATCGAGTTCCCGAGAGAGACCCAGTACTTC. This sequence joins TRBV13 and TRBJ2-5; D remains ambiguous. The CDR3 is 14 amino acids. Trimming pared 5 bases from V and 4 bases from J, leaving 14 bases between. Germline CDR1 is PRHDT and CDR2 is FYEKMQ (reference sequence).

The chain is built from TRBV30 and TRBJ2-5; 9 bases are a match to TRBD2. This CDR3 region has 14 residues. CDR1 GTSNPN and CDR2 SVGIG come from the germline V gene (reference sequence). Unmatched junction bases numbered 5, after V lost 1 base and J lost 5 bases. CDR3 amino acids: CAWSGLAGWETQYF. DNA for the CDR3: TGTGCCTGGAGTGGGCTAGCGGGATGGGAGACCCAGTACTTC.

The chain carries TRBV18 and TRBJ2-7; TRBD1 agrees at 9 bases. This CDR3 has 13 residues. Germline V CDR1 and CDR2: KGHSH, LQKENI. Trimming cost V 3 bases and J 6 bases; bases outside gene matches: 3. CDR3 DNA sequence: TGTGCCAGCTCACCGGGACAGGGCTTCGAGCAGTACTTC. Protein sequence: CASSPGQGFEQYF.

Worth noting for this clone: A read error may account for a junction end that differs from germline. The chain employs TRBV27 and TRBJ2-1; 9 positions match TRBD2. CDR3 size: 16 residues. Germline V gene lookup returns CDR1 MNHEY and CDR2 SMNVEV (reference sequence). The CDR3: CASSLGVAGAYNEQFF. The CDR3 DNA reads as TGTGCCAGCAGTTTAGGGGTAGCGGGAGCCTATAATGAGCAGTTCTTC.

This chain joins TRBV28 and TRBJ1-5, with D uncertain. Germline V lookup: CDR1 MDHEN, CDR2 SYDVKM. The CDR3 runs to 11 residues. V was pared by 6 bases and J by 2 bases, with 2 bases between. As DNA, the CDR3 is TGTGCCAGCAGCCGCAATCAGCCCCAGCATTTT. It specifies CASSRNQPQHF.

This clone was observed once. The chain has TRBV6-5 and TRBJ1-2; a possible D gene is TRBD1 (6 bases). The CDR3 extends over 16 amino acids. Trimming took off 3 bases at V and 1 base at J, with 15 bases between the two ends. Germline CDR1 reads MNHEY; CDR2 reads SVGAGI. The CDR3 here is CASSYVRGPRNYGYTF. The CDR3 DNA reads as TGTGCCAGCAGTTATGTCAGGGGCCCTCGTAACTATGGCTACACCTTC.

The CDR3 nucleotides are TGTGCTAGTGGTTTGGTACTGGGACAGGGGGTCTCACCCCTCCACTTT. Protein sequence: CASGLVLGQGVSPLHF. The chain uses TRBV12-5 and TRBJ1-6; TRBD1 agrees at 11 bases. There are 16 residues in the CDR3. Per the germline V gene, CDR1 is LGHNT and CDR2 is FRNRAP. After removal of 0 bases from V and 10 bases from J, the junction contained 5 bases not matched to a gene.

This rearrangement joins TRBV7-9 to TRBJ2-7, with 9 bases aligning to TRBD1. The germline gives CDR1 SEHNR, CDR2 FQNEAQ (reference sequence). The CDR3 sequence is 16 residues long. Trimming cost V 5 bases and J 6 bases; bases outside gene matches: 14. The CDR3 DNA sequence: TGTGCCAGCAGCCTAATCCCGGGACAGGGCTTTGCCGAGCAGTACTTC. This codes for CASSLIPGQGFAEQYF.

Written as DNA, the CDR3 is TGTGCCATCAGTCGAGGGTCCGATGAGCAGTTCTTC. Translated, it gives CAISRGSDEQFF. The V and J genes are TRBV10-3 and TRBJ2-1, with D perhaps TRBD2 (5 bases). In germline, CDR1 is ENHRY, CDR2 SYGVKD. V dropped 5 bases and J dropped 8 bases, with 10 bases sitting between them. The CDR3 length is 12 residues.

The count of this clone is one. The V gene is TRBV19, the J gene TRBJ2-7, with a tentative D call TRBD1 (6 bases). The germline gives CDR1 LNHDA, CDR2 SQIVND (reference sequence). The CDR3 length is 14 residues. V dropped 3 bases and J dropped 0 bases, with 9 bases sitting between them. The CDR3, as DNA: TGTGCCAGTAGTATGGGGGCGGTCTCCTACGAGCAGTACTTC. This translates into CASSMGAVSYEQYF.

The V gene is TRBV5-8, the J gene TRBJ2-1; 11 nucleotides line up with TRBD2. The CDR3 contains 15 residues. Germline V CDR1 and CDR2: SGHTS, YDEGEE. J was trimmed by 8 bases and V by 4 bases; bases with no gene match: 8. In DNA, the CDR3 is TGTGCCAGCAGCCTGGGACTAGCGGTTTTCCATGAGCAGTTCTTC. As protein: CASSLGLAVFHEQFF.

This chain uses TRBV5-1 with TRBJ1-2; 12 bases map to TRBD1. Per the germline V gene, CDR1 is SGHRS and CDR2 is YFSETQ. This CDR3 is built from 15 residues. The V gene end was trimmed by 1 base and the J gene end by 7 bases; junction bases not matched to a gene: 5. The CDR3 is CASSLSGTGGLGYTF. CDR3 DNA: TGCGCCAGCAGCTTGTCAGGGACAGGGGGCCTTGGCTACACCTTC.

This clone was found a few times. The chain joins TRBV9 to TRBJ2-3; unclear D gene. V lost 3 bases and J 6 bases, leaving 8 bases between the germline ends. This CDR3 spans 12 amino acids. Germline CDR1 SGDLS, CDR2 YYNGEE. CDR3 nucleotides: TGTGCCAGCAGCGCATTGGGGGATACGCAGTATTTT. Amino acid sequence: CASSALGDTQYF.

The chain couples TRBV10-2 to TRBJ2-7; TRBD1 might be the D (5 bases). The CDR3 is 14 residues long. V shed 2 bases and J shed 2 bases, with 10 bases lying between them. From germline, CDR1 is WSHSY and CDR2 SAAADI. CDR3 in amino acids: CASSELGAPYEQYF. CDR3 DNA: TGCGCCAGCAGTGAGCTAGGGGCCCCCTACGAGCAGTACTTC.

The chain combines TRBV2 with TRBJ1-2; D is perhaps TRBD1 (6 bases). The CDR3 has 13 residues. In germline, CDR1 is SNHLY, CDR2 FYNNEI. Between the trimmed V and J ends, which lost 1 base and 8 bases, there was a span of 11 bases. The CDR3 coding sequence is TGTGCCAGCAGTGAAGGACAGGTGACCGGCTACACCTTC. Translation: CASSEGQVTGYTF. The whole variable domain, filled in from reference TRBV2 and TRBJ1-2, reads EPEVTQTPSHQVTQMGQEVILRCVPISNHLYFYWYRQILGQKVEFLVSFYNNEISEKSEIFDDQFSVERPDGSNFTLKIRSTKLEDSAMYFCASSEGQVTGYTFGSGTRLTVV.

The rearrangement uses TRBV28 and TRBJ2-5; a weak D match, TRBD2 (5 bases). The CDR3 totals 14 residues. CDR1 MDHEN and CDR2 SYDVKM come from the germline V gene. The ends were cut back, 3 bases at V and 5 bases at J, with 13 bases in the middle. The CDR3 DNA follows: TGTGCCAGCAGTTTGAGAGGGTTCCTGGAGACCCAGTACTTC. It translates to CASSLRGFLETQYF.